This T cell receptor (beta chain) is drawn from a study of blood T cells in healthy people across ages. Study-level results: With age, beta diversity per million T cells declined roughly linearly, significantly by about 40.

This clonotype was observed many times. What it binds is not known. Combining a sample-barcoded 5' primer with a J-beta primer mix, a second PCR ran for about 7 to 11 cycles. A tag from a template-switch adaptor with 12 random nucleotides marked each cDNA molecule. TCRdb re-called the 5' RACE reads with MiXCR, one entry per CDR3 protein. The sample yields roughly 700,000 distinct CDR3 sequences, 32% seen once. Researchers collected about 9.7 milliliters of peripheral blood from every single donor. Total RNA extracted from each sample amounted to at least 5 micrograms. CDR3 length: 14 residues. Germline CDR1 is MNHEY and CDR2 is SVGAGI. V lost 6 bases and J lost 5; bases outside the gene matches: 9.

Sequenced: blood. The clonotype comes from a woman of 80 years or more in good health. The chain uses TRBV6-5 and TRBJ2-5, with TRBD2 identical over 7 bases. The CDR3 DNA is TGTGCCAGCAGCCCCCGGACTAGATGGGAGACCCAGTACTTC. This translates into CASSPRTRWETQYF.